A selection of T cell receptor beta chains follows, all from one sample in a study of T-cell reconstitution after alpha-beta-depleted transplantation in children. TCRdb passed the PCR reads through MiXCR, listing each CDR3 protein once. The table shows roughly 300,000 distinct CDR3 sequences, with more than 9% occurring only once. Sequencing used PBMCs from the stem cell graft donor, obtained from the stem cell graft. Receptors were obtained from a human donor who donated a stem cell graft to a child with SCID. Both conserved end residues are part of each CDR3. Fields, in order: D gene, clone size, V gene, J gene, CDR3 DNA, CDR3 protein. The D gene is left open where the match is weak. Size values are once, few and many counts, or a class for expanded clones, and some rows have none.

>-|few|TRBV11-2|TRBJ1-4
TGTGCCAGCAGCTTAGTTTATTGGGATAGTGACCTTCAGGCGAATGAAAAACTGTTTTTT
CASSLVYWDSDLQANEKLFF
>-|-|TRBV12-3/TRBV12-4|TRBJ1-5
TGTGCCAGCAGTACAAAATCCGGGACGGCTATTCAGCCCCAGCATTTT
CASSTKSGTAIQPQHF
>TRBD2|-|TRBV6-4|TRBJ2-1
TGTGCCAGCAGCCCCGCGACCGGGGGGACGCACAATGAGCAGTTCTTC
CASSPATGGTHNEQFF
>TRBD1|many|TRBV12-3/TRBV12-4|TRBJ1-6
TGTGCCAGCAGTTTAGGGACAGGGGGCTCACCCCTCCACTTT
CASSLGTGGSPLHF
>-|-|TRBV12-3/TRBV12-4|TRBJ1-2
TGTGCCAGCAGTTTAAGGGTTGGAGGCGGCAACTATGGCTACACCTTC
CASSLRVGGGNYGYTF
>-|few|TRBV10-3|TRBJ2-7
TGTGCCATCACCGCGGCGACAGAATACGAGCAGTACTTC
CAITAATEYEQYF
>-|-|TRBV7-9|TRBJ2-2
TGTGCCAGCAGCTTAGGCCAGAAGAGAACCGGGGAGCTGTTTTTT
CASSLGQKRTGELFF
>-|few|TRBV27|TRBJ2-3
TGTGCCAGCAGTTCCCTAAAGCTTTCCGGAATTGCAGATACGCAGTATTTT
CASSSLKLSGIADTQYF
>-|many|TRBV7-2|TRBJ2-7
TGTGCCAGCACCGATTGGCACAGGGAGGCCTACGAGCAGTACTTC
CASTDWHREAYEQYF
>-|few|TRBV7-2|TRBJ2-2
TGTGCCAGCAGCTTAGCGAGGGTATTACAAACCGGGGAGCTGTTTTTT
CASSLARVLQTGELFF
>TRBD1|-|TRBV5-1|TRBJ2-5
TGCGCCAGCACATCCGGGACAGGGGGCGAGACCCAGTACTTC
CASTSGTGGETQYF
>-|-|TRBV12-3/TRBV12-4|TRBJ2-5
TGTGCCAGCAGTTTGAGGGGGGGATACCAAGAGACCCAGTACTTC
CASSLRGGYQETQYF
>-|few|TRBV6-4|TRBJ2-1
TGTGCCAGCAGTGACTCTGACAACAATGAGCAGTTCTTC
CASSDSDNNEQFF
>-|-|TRBV15|TRBJ2-1
TGTGCCACCAGCGGCCCTTCTGGACACAATGAGCAGTTCTTC
CATSGPSGHNEQFF
>-|-|TRBV24-1|TRBJ2-2
TGTGCCACTAGAGGGTCCGCGAACACCGGGGAGCTGTTTTTT
CATRGSANTGELFF
>-|few|TRBV14|TRBJ2-3
TGTGCCAGCAGCCAGCTACAGGGCTTTGGAACAGATACGCAGTATTTT
CASSQLQGFGTDTQYF
>-|-|TRBV2|TRBJ2-3
TGTGCCAGCGGGGGGGACAGTTCGACTAGCACAGATACGCAGTATTTT
CASGGDSSTSTDTQYF